A selection of T cell receptor beta chains follows, all from one sample in a study of T cell responses to AZD1222 COVID-19 vaccine. Repertoires were generated with immunoSEQ multiplex PCR, while TCRdb's copy carries only in-frame clones and drops some. This sample has around 99,000 clones, with approximately 90% found just once. This material consisted of peripheral blood, taken on day 0 of AZD1222 vaccination. The receptors here all came from an adult in good health. CDR3s include the opening cysteine and the closing phenylalanine or tryptophan. D genes are given only for firm matches. Size values are once, few and many counts, or a class for expanded clones, and some rows have none.

V gene	clone size	J gene	D gene	CDR3 DNA	CDR3 protein
TRBV6-1	few	TRBJ1-1	.	TGTGCCAGCAGTGAGAACACTGAAGCTTTCTTT	CASSENTEAFF
TRBV15	.	TRBJ2-7	TRBD1	TGTGCCACCAGCCGACAGGGGGAAGGCTACGAGCAGTACTTC	CATSRQGEGYEQYF
TRBV7-9	.	TRBJ1-1	.	TGTGCCAGCAGTGGGGTTGAAGCTTTCTTT	CASSGVEAFF
TRBV5-1	.	TRBJ1-6	.	TGCGCCAGCAGCCCAACCCAGCCTTATAATTCACCCCTCCACTTT	CASSPTQPYNSPLHF
TRBV6-2/TRBV6-3	.	TRBJ1-4	.	TGTGCCAGCAGTGACAGTGCAACTAATGAAAAACTGTTTTTT	CASSDSATNEKLFF
TRBV4-3	.	TRBJ1-4	.	TGCGCCAGCAGCCAACATCGGGCAACTAATGAAAAACTGTTTTTT	CASSQHRATNEKLFF
TRBV5-4	.	TRBJ1-1	.	TGTGCCAGCAGCCCACCCAGGGGTAACACTGAAGCTTTCTTT	CASSPPRGNTEAFF
TRBV7-2	.	TRBJ2-2	TRBD2	TGTGCCAGCAGCGACGTCAGACTAGCTAACACCGGGGAGCTGTTTTTT	CASSDVRLANTGELFF
TRBV20-1	.	TRBJ1-2	.	TGCAGTGCTAGTCACGGGTCTGGGTATGGCTACACCTTC	CSASHGSGYGYTF
TRBV13	.	TRBJ1-1	TRBD1	TGTGCCAGCAGCTCTCTATGGGCCCGGACAGGAACCGGGGAGACTGAAGCTTTCTTT	CASSSLWARTGTGETEAFF
TRBV15	.	TRBJ1-2	.	TGTGCCACCAGCAGACAGGGATATGGCTACACCTTC	CATSRQGYGYTF
TRBV14	.	TRBJ1-1	TRBD1	TGTGCCAGCAGCCAAGGCACAGGGGGAGAGGGAACTGAAGCTTTCTTT	CASSQGTGGEGTEAFF
TRBV5-1	.	TRBJ1-1	.	TGCGCCAGCAGCTCCACAGGAGCAAACACTGAAGCTTTCTTT	CASSSTGANTEAFF
TRBV19	.	TRBJ1-4	TRBD1	TGTGCCAGTAGTGGAATCCGGACAGGTGCTGCGAAATTGCTGTTTTTT	CASSGIRTGAAKLLFF
TRBV11-3	few	TRBJ2-7	.	TGTGCCAGCAGGGTCTACGAGCAGTACTTC	CASRVYEQYF
TRBV27	.	TRBJ2-7	.	TGTGCCAGCAGTTTTGACAGAAACTCCTACGAGCAGTACTTC	CASSFDRNSYEQYF
TRBV3-1/TRBV3-2	.	TRBJ1-2	.	TGTGCCAGCAGCCAAGCAGAACGAGGCTACACCTTC	CASSQAERGYTF
TRBV5-5	.	TRBJ2-1	TRBD2	TGTGCCAGCAGTCGTACTAGCGGGGGAGACAATGAGCAGTTCTTC	CASSRTSGGDNEQFF
TRBV3-1/TRBV3-2	.	TRBJ2-7	.	TGTGCCAGCAGCCAAGCTTGGCAGACCTACGAGCAGTACTTC	CASSQAWQTYEQYF
TRBV12-5	.	TRBJ2-1	TRBD2	TGTGCTAGTGGTTTGAGACTAGCGGGTAGTTATGAGCAGTTCTTC	CASGLRLAGSYEQFF
TRBV6-2/TRBV6-3	.	TRBJ1-1	TRBD1	TGTGCCAGCAGTTACCCTAATCGGGACAGGCATGAAGCTTTCTTT	CASSYPNRDRHEAFF